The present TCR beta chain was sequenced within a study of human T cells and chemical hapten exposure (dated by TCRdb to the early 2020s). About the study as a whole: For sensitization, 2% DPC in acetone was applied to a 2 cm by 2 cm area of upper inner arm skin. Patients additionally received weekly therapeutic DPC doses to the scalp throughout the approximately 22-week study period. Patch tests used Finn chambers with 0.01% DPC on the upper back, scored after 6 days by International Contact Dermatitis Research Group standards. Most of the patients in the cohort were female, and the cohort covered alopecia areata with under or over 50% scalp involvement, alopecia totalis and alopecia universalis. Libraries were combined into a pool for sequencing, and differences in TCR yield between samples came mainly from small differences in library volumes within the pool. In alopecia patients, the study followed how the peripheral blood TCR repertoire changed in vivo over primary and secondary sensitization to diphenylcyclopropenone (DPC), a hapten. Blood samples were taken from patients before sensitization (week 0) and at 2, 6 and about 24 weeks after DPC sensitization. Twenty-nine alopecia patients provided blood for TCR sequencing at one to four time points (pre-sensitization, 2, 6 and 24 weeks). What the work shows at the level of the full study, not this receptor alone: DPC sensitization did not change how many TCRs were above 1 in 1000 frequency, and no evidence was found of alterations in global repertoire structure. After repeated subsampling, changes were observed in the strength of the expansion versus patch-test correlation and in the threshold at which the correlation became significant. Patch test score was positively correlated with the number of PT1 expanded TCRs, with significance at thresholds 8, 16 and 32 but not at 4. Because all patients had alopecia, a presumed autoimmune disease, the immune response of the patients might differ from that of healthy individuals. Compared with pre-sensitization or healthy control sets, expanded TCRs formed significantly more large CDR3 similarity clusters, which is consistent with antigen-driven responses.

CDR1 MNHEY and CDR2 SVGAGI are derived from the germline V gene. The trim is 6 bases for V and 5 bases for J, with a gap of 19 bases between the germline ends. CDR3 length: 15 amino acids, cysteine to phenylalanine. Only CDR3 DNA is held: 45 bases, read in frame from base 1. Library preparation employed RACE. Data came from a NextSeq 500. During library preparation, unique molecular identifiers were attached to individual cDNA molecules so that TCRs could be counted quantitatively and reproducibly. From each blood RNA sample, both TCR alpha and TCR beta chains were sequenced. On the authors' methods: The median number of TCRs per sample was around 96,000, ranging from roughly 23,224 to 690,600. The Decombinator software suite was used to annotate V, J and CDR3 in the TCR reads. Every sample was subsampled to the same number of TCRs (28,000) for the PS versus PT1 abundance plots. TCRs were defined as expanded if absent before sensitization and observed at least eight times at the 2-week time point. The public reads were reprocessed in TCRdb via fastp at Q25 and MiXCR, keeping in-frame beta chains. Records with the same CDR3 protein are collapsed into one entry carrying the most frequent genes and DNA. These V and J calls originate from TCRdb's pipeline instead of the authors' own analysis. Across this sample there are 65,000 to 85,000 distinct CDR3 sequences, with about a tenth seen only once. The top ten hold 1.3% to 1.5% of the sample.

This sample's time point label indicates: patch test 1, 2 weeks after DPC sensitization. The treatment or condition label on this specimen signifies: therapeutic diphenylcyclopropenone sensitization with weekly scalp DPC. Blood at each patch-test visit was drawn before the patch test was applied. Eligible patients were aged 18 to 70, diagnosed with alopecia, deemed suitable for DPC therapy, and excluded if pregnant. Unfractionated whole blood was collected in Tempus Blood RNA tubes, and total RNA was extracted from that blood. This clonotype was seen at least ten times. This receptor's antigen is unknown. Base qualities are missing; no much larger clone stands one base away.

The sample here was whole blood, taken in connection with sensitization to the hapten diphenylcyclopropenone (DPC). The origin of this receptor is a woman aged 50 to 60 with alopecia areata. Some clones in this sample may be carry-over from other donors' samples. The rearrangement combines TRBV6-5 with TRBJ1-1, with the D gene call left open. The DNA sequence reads TGTGCCAGCAGCCCTACCGGCAGGACCGGGACTGAAGCTTTCTTT. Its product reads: CASSPTGRTGTEAFF.